These T cell receptor beta chains were read from a single sample in a study of OX40 agonist ivuxolimab in advanced cancers. TCRdb keeps only in-frame clones here, not all; method: immunoSEQ multiplex PCR. The sample lists tens of thousands of clones; more than 75% were seen once. The source material was CD4+ or CD8+ T cells sorted from blood, sampled in a trial of the OX40 agonist ivuxolimab. The receptors were gathered from an adult with an advanced solid tumor such as melanoma, head and neck, liver or kidney cancer. CDR3s include the opening cysteine and the closing phenylalanine or tryptophan. D genes are given only for firm matches. Clone size, where shown, is once, few, many, or a class for clones that have expanded.

V gene	clone size	J gene	D gene	CDR3 DNA	CDR3 protein
TRBV5-6	.	TRBJ2-2	.	TGTGCCAGCAGCTCGCAGAACACCGGGGAGCTGTTTTTT	CASSSQNTGELFF
TRBV11-2	.	TRBJ1-1	.	TGTGCCAGCAGCTTACGCCCAGGGTCCACTGAAGCTTTCTTT	CASSLRPGSTEAFF
TRBV2	.	TRBJ1-1	.	TGTGCCAGTTCGGCAGGTAGGACTGAAGCTTTCTTT	CASSAGRTEAFF
TRBV5-4	.	TRBJ2-1	.	TGTGCCAGCAGCTTAGGGGGGCTTGGCTACAATGAGCAGTTCTTC	CASSLGGLGYNEQFF
TRBV5-1	.	TRBJ2-7	TRBD1	TGCGCCAGCAGCTTCCCGACAGGGGGCGGGTCCGGCGAGCAGTACTTC	CASSFPTGGGSGEQYF
TRBV29-1	.	TRBJ2-3	.	TGCAGCGTTGATCGGCAGGGAAGCACAGATACGCAGTATTTT	CSVDRQGSTDTQYF
TRBV5-8	.	TRBJ1-2	.	TGTGCCAGCCTACGGGTCGGCTATGGCTACACCTTC	CASLRVGYGYTF
TRBV15	.	TRBJ2-2	TRBD1	TGTGCCACCAGCAAAAGACAGGGGGCGGGGACCGGGGAGCTGTTTTTT	CATSKRQGAGTGELFF
TRBV7-2	.	TRBJ2-5	TRBD1	TGTGCCAGCAGACGACAGGGGGCTAGGGAGACCCAGTACTTC	CASRRQGARETQYF
TRBV20-1	.	TRBJ2-1	.	TGCAGTGTAGGCAGGGACGATGAGCAGTTCTTC	CSVGRDDEQFF
TRBV30	.	TRBJ2-2	TRBD2	TGTGCCTGGAGTGTACTTCTGGCGGGGGGCCCCGGGGAGCTGTTTTTT	CAWSVLLAGGPGELFF
TRBV7-9	.	TRBJ1-1	.	TGTGCCAGCAGCTTCCCAAACAGGGCCAACACTGAAGCTTTCTTT	CASSFPNRANTEAFF
TRBV2	.	TRBJ2-3	.	TGTGCCAGCAGTGAGGGGCGGGGTGGACGGACAGATACGCAGTATTTT	CASSEGRGGRTDTQYF
TRBV30	.	TRBJ1-1	.	TGTGCCGGAGGGGGACTAATGAACACTGAAGCTTTCTTT	CAGGGLMNTEAFF
TRBV18	.	TRBJ2-7	TRBD2	TGTGCCAGCTCACCCCCCCCAGGAACAAAGACTAGCGGGAGGTTCTACGAGCAGTACTTC	CASSPPPGTKTSGRFYEQYF
TRBV30	.	TRBJ1-5	TRBD1	TGTGCCTGGAGTGTAGGGCAGGGCTACAGGGGGCCCCAGCATTTT	CAWSVGQGYRGPQHF
TRBV5-1	.	TRBJ1-1	.	TGCGCCCACAGCCGTGGGGGGGTGGTGGGTGAAGCTTTCTTT	CAHSRGGVVGEAFF
TRBV29-1	.	TRBJ2-5	.	TGCAGCGGGGGGGAAAGAGAGACCCAGTACTTC	CSGGERETQYF
TRBV11-1	.	TRBJ2-5	TRBD2	TGTGCCAGCAGCTTAGCCCCCCCGGGACTAGCGGGGCAAGAGACCCAGTACTTC	CASSLAPPGLAGQETQYF
TRBV20-1	.	TRBJ2-5	.	TGCAGTGCTACGGAGACCCAGTACTTC	CSATETQYF
TRBV21-1	.	TRBJ2-7	.	TGTGCCAGCAGCAAGGGTCCCTACGAGCAGTACTTC	CASSKGPYEQYF
TRBV4-3	.	TRBJ2-7	TRBD1	TGCGCCAGCAGCCAAGGGACAGGGCCCTACGAGCAGTACTTC	CASSQGTGPYEQYF
TRBV19	few	TRBJ1-1	TRBD1	TGTGCCAGTAGGACTGCCGGACAGGGGAACACTGAAGCTTTCTTT	CASRTAGQGNTEAFF
TRBV30	.	TRBJ1-4	.	TGTGCGCTGGGGGGAAATGAAAAACTGTTTTTT	CALGGNEKLFF
TRBV6-5	.	TRBJ1-2	TRBD1	TGTGCCAGCAGTTACCCCGGACAGGGGTTGGAGGGCTACACCTTC	CASSYPGQGLEGYTF
TRBV27	.	TRBJ2-3	.	TGTGCCAGCAGTTTATGGGGGGCGGGCCCTCTCACAGATACGCAGTATTTT	CASSLWGAGPLTDTQYF
TRBV9	.	TRBJ2-7	.	TGTGCCAGCAGTCATGGGGAGAGGGGACGAGGGTCCTACGAGCAGTACTTC	CASSHGERGRGSYEQYF
TRBV19	few	TRBJ1-1	.	TGTGCCAGTAGTAAGGGTGGGAACACTGAAGCTTTCTTT	CASSKGGNTEAFF
TRBV7-2	.	TRBJ2-7	TRBD1	TGTGCCAGCAGACTAGGACAGGGGGATTATTACGAGCAGTACTTC	CASRLGQGDYYEQYF
TRBV5-6	few	TRBJ2-2	.	TGTGCCAGCAGCTTGGTGGGGGCCGGGGAGCTGTTTTTT	CASSLVGAGELFF
TRBV19	.	TRBJ2-3	TRBD1	TGTGCCAGTACCCCGACAGGGTGGGGATCGCAGTATTTT	CASTPTGWGSQYF
TRBV9	.	TRBJ2-1	TRBD2	TGTGCCAGCACCCGAGCGGGAGATAGGAATGAGCAGTTCTTC	CASTRAGDRNEQFF
TRBV7-2	.	TRBJ2-1	.	TGTGCCAGCAGCCAGGCAAGCGGCTACAATGAGCAGTTCTTC	CASSQASGYNEQFF
TRBV14	few	TRBJ2-2	TRBD2	TGTGCCAGCAGCCGCGGACTAGCGGGGGGGCTCCAGAACACCGGGGAGCTGTTTTTT	CASSRGLAGGLQNTGELFF
TRBV19	.	TRBJ2-1	.	TGTGCCAGTAGTATCCGGGGGACCAATGAGCAGTTCTTC	CASSIRGTNEQFF
TRBV29-1	.	TRBJ2-1	.	TGCAGCGTCGAATCCGGGACTTACTCCTACAATGAGCAGTTCTTC	CSVESGTYSYNEQFF
TRBV7-3	few	TRBJ1-5	.	TGTGCCAGCAGTCCTGACCGGAATCAGCCCCAGCATTTT	CASSPDRNQPQHF
TRBV6-1	.	TRBJ2-1	.	TGTGCCAGCAGACTCAGCGGGTCATACAATGAGCAGTTCTTC	CASRLSGSYNEQFF
TRBV5-8	.	TRBJ2-7	TRBD1	TGTGCCAGCAGCCAAGGACAGGGGGCAGGGTACGAGCAGTACTTC	CASSQGQGAGYEQYF
TRBV29-1	.	TRBJ2-3	TRBD1	TGCAGCGCCGGACAGGGGACAGATACGCAGTATTTT	CSAGQGTDTQYF
TRBV29-1	.	TRBJ2-5	.	TGCAGCGTTGTCAGGGCCGAGACCCAGTACTTC	CSVVRAETQYF
TRBV11-1	.	TRBJ2-7	TRBD1	TGTGCCAGCAGCTTAGATTCCGGGACAGCTGCCTACGAGCAGTACTTC	CASSLDSGTAAYEQYF
TRBV14	.	TRBJ2-3	TRBD2	TGTGCCAGCAGCCAAGAGGGACTAGCGGAGACCACAGATACGCAGTATTTT	CASSQEGLAETTDTQYF
TRBV7-6	.	TRBJ2-7	.	TGTGCCAGCAGCTTAGGACAGGTCTCCTACGAGCAGTACTTC	CASSLGQVSYEQYF
TRBV15	once	TRBJ2-1	TRBD2	TGTGCCACCAGCAGAAGGGGAGCGGGAGGCTACAAAGAGCAGTTCTTC	CATSRRGAGGYKEQFF
TRBV6-5	.	TRBJ1-5	TRBD1	TGTGCCAGCAGCCTCGACAGGGTAACGCACCAGCCCCAGCATTTT	CASSLDRVTHQPQHF
TRBV2	.	TRBJ1-1	.	TGTGCCAGCAGTGAGACAGTAGAAGCTTTCTTT	CASSETVEAFF
TRBV7-2	once	TRBJ2-7	TRBD1	TGTGCCAGCAGCTTACGACAGGGGGCGGCCTACGAGCAGTACTTC	CASSLRQGAAYEQYF
TRBV5-1	.	TRBJ2-7	.	TGCGCCAGCAGCTTGAGTGGGATCTCCTACGAGCAGTACTTC	CASSLSGISYEQYF
TRBV28	.	TRBJ1-1	.	TGTGCCAGCTTCCGGGACGCGCAAGGGACTGAAGCTTTCTTT	CASFRDAQGTEAFF
TRBV7-8	.	TRBJ2-5	.	TGTGCCAGCAGCACCAGGGGTACGAGGGAGACCCAGTACTTC	CASSTRGTRETQYF
TRBV7-3	once	TRBJ1-2	.	TGTGCCAGCAGCCCCGGTTCACAGGATCCGAGGGGCTACACCTTC	CASSPGSQDPRGYTF
TRBV5-1	once	TRBJ2-1	.	TGCGCCAGCAGCTTGGGGGGAATGAACAATGAGCAGTTCTTC	CASSLGGMNNEQFF
TRBV4-1	.	TRBJ1-4	TRBD1	TGCGCCAGCAGCCAAGCCAGGGGGCGGGTAGCTAATGAAAAACTGTTTTTT	CASSQARGRVANEKLFF
TRBV5-4	.	TRBJ2-7	TRBD1	TGTGCCAGCAGGCCGGGACAGGTCTACGAGCAGTACTTC	CASRPGQVYEQYF